The T cell receptor beta chain under discussion was sequenced for a study of spatial heterogeneity in lung cancer. This clonotype occurred a few times. The time point: blood at routine non-recurrence follow-up after resection. The germline V and J ends were trimmed by 8 bases and 0 bases, with 10 bases remaining between them. The germline CDR1 and CDR2 sequences are MDHEN and SYDVKM. The CDR3 runs to 13 residues. Each TCR cDNA molecule bore a unique molecular identifier. MiXCR, run by TCRdb on the 5' RACE reads, gives a single entry per CDR3 protein. The sample contains about 110,000 distinct CDR3 sequences, 10% to 14% of which appear only once.

The J gene is TRBJ2-5, the V gene TRBV28, with D perhaps given as TRBD1 or TRBD2 (5 bases each). The source material was PBMCs, sampled at follow-up. The clonotype originates from a female donor with early-stage non-small cell lung cancer. This CDR3 reads CASGTEYQETQYF. The CDR3 DNA is TGTGCCAGCGGGACCGAGTACCAAGAGACCCAGTACTTC.